Listed here are 28 T cell receptor beta chains from one sample, sequenced in a study of cytomegalovirus exposure and HLA in healthy donors. Both 60 Vbeta primers and 13 Jbeta primers went into the PCR. Sequencing was performed with immunoSEQ multiplex PCR; in TCRdb, only in-frame clones are kept and a portion is missing. The table has approximately 130,000 clones, about 83% seen once; the top ten hold 4.5% to 6.5%. The sample was PBMCs. The source is a woman under 40 in good health and CMV-seronegative.

This chain links TRBV28 with TRBJ2-7; the D gene is possibly TRBD1 (6 bases). The CDR3 has 18 residues. CDR1 and CDR2 from the germline V gene are MDHEN and SYDVKM. V lost 2 bases and J lost 3, with 23 bases in between. CDR3 in DNA: TGTGCCAGCAGTTTAGGGCAGGGGTCCTCATTAAGTCACTACGAGCAGTACTTC. It translates to CASSLGQGSSLSHYEQYF.

This chain joins TRBV6-6 and TRBJ1-2, with D tentatively TRBD1 (6 bases). Trimming took off 6 bases at V and 2 bases at J, with 13 bases between the two ends. Per the germline V gene, CDR1 is MNHNY and CDR2 is SVGAGI (reference sequence). The CDR3 has 14 residues. CDR3 nucleotides: TGTGCCAGCAGCTCCCTTCAGGGGAACTATGGCTACACCTTC. Its protein product is CASSSLQGNYGYTF.

The chain joins TRBV9 to TRBJ2-1; TRBD2 aligns across 10 bases. The CDR3 runs to 15 residues. V was pared by 4 bases and J by 6 bases, with 7 bases of the junction left unmatched. Per germline, CDR1 SGDLS and CDR2 YYNGEE. CDR3 region: CASSSGLAEFNEQFF. The DNA for the CDR3 is TGTGCCAGCAGCTCCGGACTAGCGGAATTCAATGAGCAGTTCTTC.

The chain employs TRBV28 and TRBJ2-7; 9 bases are shared with TRBD2. V dropped 5 bases and J dropped 3; count of bases not matched to a gene: 5. Germline CDR1 MDHEN, CDR2 SYDVKM. This CDR3 contains 14 residues. The CDR3 nucleotides read TGTGCCAGCAGTCCGATACTAGCGGGCTACGAGCAGTACTTC. This gives the protein CASSPILAGYEQYF.

The CDR3 is CASSAGGDTQYF. The CDR3 DNA reads as TGTGCCAGCAGCGCCGGAGGAGATACGCAGTATTTT. The chain recombines TRBV9 with TRBJ2-3; TRBD2 is a possible D gene (5 bases). The CDR3 is 12 residues long. Germline V CDR1 and CDR2: SGDLS, YYNGEE. V was trimmed by 3 bases and J by 5 bases, leaving 7 bases between them.

This sequence joins TRBV18 and TRBJ2-3; 7 bases are shared with TRBD2. Germline CDR1 is KGHSH and CDR2 is LQKENI. V was pared by 1 base and J by 2 bases, with 3 bases of the junction left unmatched. The CDR3 runs to 15 residues. The CDR3 sequence is CASSPQGLPTDTQYF. The CDR3 bases are TGTGCCAGCTCACCACAGGGACTACCCACAGATACGCAGTATTTT.

This chain uses TRBV9 with TRBJ2-7; TRBD2 matches at 7 bases. Germline CDR1 is SGDLS and CDR2 is YYNGEE. Trimming at V came to 4 bases and at J to 2 bases, leaving 6 bases not matched to a gene. This CDR3 is built from 14 residues. Written as DNA, the CDR3 is TGTGCCAGCAGCAATGACCGGGGGGCCTACGAGCAGTACTTC. Its protein is CASSNDRGAYEQYF.

This chain uses TRBV18 with TRBJ1-2; TRBD1 might be the D (5 bases). The CDR3 is 13 residues long. Germline V gene data show CDR1 as KGHSH and CDR2 as LQKENI. The germline V and J ends were trimmed by 8 bases and 3 bases, with 13 bases remaining between them. As DNA, the CDR3 is TGTGCCAGCACAAGCCGCAGGGACTATGGCTACACCTTC. Amino acid sequence: CASTSRRDYGYTF.

The genes are TRBV30 and TRBJ1-1; the match to TRBD1 covers 8 bases. The CDR3 is 13 residues long. V dropped 7 bases and J dropped 5; count of bases not matched to a gene: 9. The germline CDR1 and CDR2 sequences are GTSNPN and SVGIG (reference sequence). The DNA of the CDR3 is TGTGCCTTTTCGACGACAGGGGATACTGAAGCTTTCTTT. This codes for CAFSTTGDTEAFF.

The rearrangement uses TRBV27 and TRBJ1-2, with 7 bases matching TRBD1. The V gene end was trimmed by 5 bases and the J gene end by 9 bases; junction bases not matched to a gene: 9. The CDR3 covers 13 residues. CDR1 MNHEY and CDR2 SMNVEV come from the germline V gene (reference sequence). CDR3: CASSQDRVSSYTF. In DNA form, the CDR3 reads TGTGCCAGCAGTCAAGACAGGGTGAGCAGCTACACCTTC.

This clone has only a few counts. The chain has TRBV9 and TRBJ1-1; D is unresolved. Deletions cut 4 bases from V and 1 base from J, with 11 bases between. This CDR3 contains 14 residues. The germline V gene encodes CDR1 SGDLS and CDR2 YYNGEE. The CDR3 DNA follows: TGTGCCAGCAGCCTCGACGGCGGGAACACTGAAGCTTTCTTT. Amino acids: CASSLDGGNTEAFF.

V is TRBV6-6 and J is TRBJ2-1; D might be TRBD2 (7 bases). This CDR3 is built from 16 residues. CDR1 and CDR2 (germline): MNHNY, SVGAGI (reference sequence). Between the trimmed V and J ends, which lost 5 bases and 7 bases, there was a span of 21 bases. CDR3 coding DNA: TGTGCCAGCAGTCTCCTCCGGTTGGGGGGGCCTAATGAGCAGTTCTTC. Translating gives CASSLLRLGGPNEQFF.

This chain uses TRBV28 with TRBJ1-1; 9 bases are shared with TRBD1. The CDR3 is 13 residues long. V lost 6 bases to trimming and J lost 5 bases; unmatched junction nucleotides: 4. The germline CDR1 and CDR2 sequences are MDHEN and SYDVKM. CDR3 sequence reads: CASSYRGLTEAFF. The CDR3 nucleotides are TGTGCCAGCAGCTACAGGGGGCTTACTGAAGCTTTCTTT.

This chain joins TRBV7-9 and TRBJ1-1, with TRBD1 matching over 8 bases. The trim removed 3 bases at V and 1 base at J, leaving 1 base unmatched. Germline assignment: CDR1 SEHNR and CDR2 FQNEAQ (reference sequence). The CDR3 runs 14 residues. The CDR3 loop reads CASSFQGANTEAFF. The DNA for the CDR3 is TGTGCCAGCAGCTTTCAGGGGGCGAACACTGAAGCTTTCTTT.

The rearrangement links TRBV10-2 to TRBJ2-1, with 11 bases fitting TRBD2. Germline V lookup: CDR1 WSHSY, CDR2 SAAADI. V lost 4 bases and J lost 4; bases outside the gene matches: 3. This CDR3 contains 15 residues. The CDR3 DNA reads TGCGCCAGCAGTGCCCGACTAGCGGGATACAATGAGCAGTTCTTC. Protein: CASSARLAGYNEQFF.

Of note for this clone: Additional DNA sequences in this sample encode the identical CDR3. CDR3 coding DNA: TGCGCCAGCAGCCAAGGCAAGTGGGTCCCGGGGGGGAATGAGCAGTTCTTC. Translating gives CASSQGKWVPGGNEQFF. This rearrangement joins TRBV4-1 to TRBJ2-1; 8 nucleotides agree with TRBD2. The CDR3 sequence is 17 residues long. V lost 1 base to trimming and J lost 7 bases; unmatched junction nucleotides: 12. The germline CDR1 and CDR2 sequences are MGHRA and YSYEKL.

V is TRBV18 and J is TRBJ1-1; tentatively, D is TRBD1 (5 bases). The V end was cut by 0 bases, the J end by 3 bases, with 8 bases between. CDR3 length: 14 residues. Germline V CDR1 and CDR2: KGHSH, LQKENI. DNA for the CDR3: TGTGCCAGCTCACCACCGCAGGGATACACTGAAGCTTTCTTT. Amino acid sequence: CASSPPQGYTEAFF.

The chain joins TRBV7-2 to TRBJ1-1; a weak D match, TRBD1 (6 bases). In germline, CDR1 is SGHTA, CDR2 FQGNSA. The CDR3 loop spans 14 amino acids. V was clipped by 5 bases and J by 0 bases, with 10 bases between them. The CDR3 reads CASSLGQLNTEAFF. CDR3 nucleotide sequence: TGTGCCAGCAGCCTCGGACAGCTGAACACTGAAGCTTTCTTT.

The CDR3: CASSDSNRNTEAFF. The CDR3, as DNA: TGTGCCAGCAGTGACTCGAACAGGAACACTGAAGCTTTCTTT. The rearrangement joins TRBV6-4 to TRBJ1-1, with D unclear. The V end lost 0 bases, the J end lost 1 base, and 6 bases lay between the germline ends. From germline, CDR1 is MRHNA and CDR2 SNTAGT. CDR3 length equals 14 residues.

CDR3 residues: CASSLGQGGYNEQFF. Written as DNA, the CDR3 is TGTGCCAGCAGCCTTGGACAGGGGGGGTACAATGAGCAGTTCTTC. This rearrangement joins TRBV7-2 to TRBJ2-1, with TRBD1 matching over 10 bases. CDR3 length: 15 amino acids. Germline CDR1 reads SGHTA; CDR2 reads FQGNSA. V was pared by 5 bases and J by 4 bases, with 5 bases of the junction left unmatched.

This rearrangement joins TRBV28 to TRBJ2-7, with D perhaps matching TRBD1 (6 bases). The CDR3 runs to 15 residues. Trimming removed 4 bases at V and 0 bases at J, with 13 bases between. Germline lookup yields CDR1 MDHEN and CDR2 SYDVKM. CDR3: CASSSGQSSSYEQYF. In DNA form, the CDR3 reads TGTGCCAGCAGTTCGGGACAATCGAGCTCCTACGAGCAGTACTTC.

This chain links TRBV7-8 with TRBJ1-4; 8 bases map to TRBD1. This CDR3 contains 14 residues. V was clipped by 6 bases and J by 5 bases; unmatched bases: 5. CDR1 is SGHVS and CDR2 is FQNEAQ in the germline V gene. CDR3 residues: CASSGQGHNEKLFF. Written as DNA, the CDR3 is TGTGCCAGCAGTGGACAGGGACACAATGAAAAACTGTTTTTT.

The chain is built from TRBV13 and TRBJ2-7; D uncertain. The CDR3 totals 13 residues. Germline V gene data show CDR1 as PRHDT and CDR2 as FYEKMQ (reference sequence). V was cut by 2 bases and J by 1 base, with 6 bases left in between. The CDR3 nucleotides read TGTGCCAGCAGCTTACGGTTATCCTACGAGCAGTACTTC. Its protein is CASSLRLSYEQYF.

The table lists this clone with a count of one. The chain has TRBV5-1 and TRBJ2-5, with 9 positions matching TRBD2. The J call may be incorrect, as the DNA end agrees better with TRBJ2-7. The CDR3 has 17 residues. Germline assignment: CDR1 SGHRS and CDR2 YFSETQ. For the CDR3, the DNA is TGCGCCAGCAGTCAAAGGGACCCTAGCGGGATGTCCTACGAGCAGTACTTC. It translates to CASSQRDPSGMSYEQYF.

This chain uses TRBV4-3 with TRBJ2-1; TRBD2 agrees at 11 bases. J gave up 9 bases and V 1 base, and 8 bases lay outside the gene matches. The V gene's germline CDR1 is LGHNA and CDR2 YSLEER. CDR3 size: 16 residues. The DNA of the CDR3 is TGCGCCAGCAGCCAAGCAGGCCTAGCGGGAGGTGGTGAGCAGTTCTTC. This encodes CASSQAGLAGGGEQFF.

The chain combines TRBV4-3 with TRBJ2-3; a possible D gene is TRBD1 (5 bases). The CDR3 runs to 15 residues. V dropped 3 bases and J dropped 2 bases, with 12 bases sitting between them. Germline V gene lookup returns CDR1 LGHNA and CDR2 YSLEER. The CDR3 DNA is TGCGCCAGCAGCCAGGTGATAGGGGCCACAGATACGCAGTATTTT. Its translation is CASSQVIGATDTQYF.

V usage is TRBV11-2 and J usage is TRBJ1-4, with 7 bases aligning to TRBD1. There are 15 residues in the CDR3. The V gene end was trimmed by 5 bases and the J gene end by 4 bases; junction bases not matched to a gene: 7. CDR1 and CDR2 (germline): SGHAT, FQNNGV. The CDR3 spells CASSHWGQYNEKLFF. The CDR3 region has the DNA TGTGCCAGCAGCCATTGGGGACAGTATAATGAAAAACTGTTTTTT.

V gene TRBV5-1 combines with J gene TRBJ2-7, with 9 positions matching TRBD1. V was clipped by 4 bases and J by 3 bases; unmatched bases: 11. The V gene's germline CDR1 is SGHRS and CDR2 YFSETQ. The CDR3 loop spans 16 amino acids. CDR3 sequence reads: CASSPPGQGGVYEQYF. The CDR3, as DNA: TGCGCCAGCAGCCCCCCGGGACAGGGTGGCGTCTACGAGCAGTACTTC.